Below are 21 T cell receptor beta chains sequenced from a single sample in a study of shared T cell receptors in the human thymus. The protocol was immunoSEQ multiplex PCR, while the TCRdb copy is restricted to in-frame clones and leaves out a portion. The table shows some 660,000 clones, with around 87% occurring only once. The same data also contributed to another study, on human thymus T cells.

Sequencing was done on a sample of thymocytes. These receptors were collected from a boy under two years old with a congenital heart defect.

The chain is built from TRBV14 and TRBJ2-7, with TRBD1 matching over 8 bases. V gave up 2 bases and J gave up 9 bases; unmatched junction bases: 12. The germline V gene encodes CDR1 SGHDN and CDR2 FVKESK. This CDR3 region has 15 residues. The CDR3 sequence: CASSQSMLRGRGQYF. The DNA for the CDR3 is TGTGCCAGCAGCCAATCGATGCTCAGGGGGCGCGGGCAGTACTTC.

This chain joins TRBV10-1 and TRBJ1-5; D is unclear. This CDR3 is built from 16 residues. The germline V gene encodes CDR1 WNHNN and CDR2 SYGVQD (reference sequence). Trimming took 5 bases from V and 1 from J, leaving 15 bases between them. The CDR3 spells CASSPREKRSNQPQHF. The CDR3 nucleotides are TGCGCCAGCAGTCCTCGGGAAAAGAGGAGCAATCAGCCCCAGCATTTT.

This chain connects TRBV19 to TRBJ1-1, with D uncertain. V was pared by 3 bases and J by 3 bases, with 14 bases between. The CDR3 covers 15 residues. CDR1 and CDR2 from the germline V gene are LNHDA and SQIVND (reference sequence). The CDR3 protein is CASSIFGYSDTEAFF. In nucleotides, the CDR3 is TGTGCCAGTAGTATCTTCGGTTATTCGGACACTGAAGCTTTCTTT.

This clone was counted a few times. V and J are TRBV7-9 and TRBJ1-2, with a tentative D call TRBD1 (5 bases). The ends were cut back, 1 base at V and 3 bases at J, with 12 bases in the middle. Germline-derived CDR1 and CDR2 are SEHNR and FQNEAQ (reference sequence). The CDR3 has 15 residues. The CDR3 bases are TGTGCCAGCAGCTTAGGGCGGGGGAAAGACTATGGCTACACCTTC. Translated, it gives CASSLGRGKDYGYTF.

A few counts support this clone. The chain links TRBV28 to TRBJ1-2; D possibly corresponds to TRBD1 (6 bases). Germline V gene lookup returns CDR1 MDHEN and CDR2 SYDVKM. The V gene lost 3 bases and the J gene lost 2 bases, with 13 bases spanning the gap. The CDR3 extends over 15 amino acids. The CDR3 DNA follows: TGTGCCAGCAGTTTTTCCGGGGGGCTGAACTATGGCTACACCTTC. It translates to CASSFSGGLNYGYTF.

This sequence joins TRBV5-4 and TRBJ2-5, with D maybe TRBD2 (5 bases). From germline, CDR1 is SGHNT and CDR2 YYREEE (reference sequence). The CDR3 has 15 residues. V was shortened by 2 bases and J by 7 bases, with 18 bases between the two germline ends. CDR3 sequence: CASSFKELAPLTQYF. The CDR3 region has the DNA TGTGCCAGCAGCTTTAAGGAGTTAGCGCCGTTGACCCAGTACTTC. Complete variable domain (other parts from reference TRBV5-4 and TRBJ2-5): ETGVTQSPTHLIKTRGQQVTLRCSSQSGHNTVSWYQQALGQGPQFIFQYYREEENGRGNFPPRFSGLQFPNYSSELNVNALELDDSALYLCASSFKELAPLTQYFGPGTRLLVL.

The chain is built from TRBV4-3 and TRBJ2-7; 8 bases agree with TRBD1. J was trimmed by 2 bases and V by 4 bases; bases with no gene match: 16. CDR1 is LGHNA, CDR2 YSLEER, per germline. CDR3 size: 18 residues. CDR3 loop: CASSPAPHPGQEAYEQYF. The CDR3 bases are TGCGCCAGCAGCCCTGCTCCCCATCCGGGACAGGAAGCCTACGAGCAGTACTTC.

The chain recombines TRBV27 with TRBJ1-4, with D possibly being TRBD1 (5 bases). The V gene's germline CDR1 is MNHEY and CDR2 SMNVEV (reference sequence). The CDR3 is made up of 18 amino acids. V shed 2 bases and J shed 3 bases, with 19 bases lying between them. CDR3 nucleotide sequence: TGTGCCAGCAGTTTAACCCGGGAGGGGCCGGCACCTAATGAAAAACTGTTTTTT. It encodes CASSLTREGPAPNEKLFF.

The chain has TRBV28 and TRBJ2-3; TRBD2 matches at 8 bases. V dropped 5 bases and J dropped 5; count of bases not matched to a gene: 15. This CDR3 is 17 amino acids long. Germline CDR1 is MDHEN and CDR2 is SYDVKM. CDR3 amino acids: CASSPQSGSWWIDTQYF. The DNA of the CDR3 is TGTGCCAGCAGTCCCCAAAGCGGGAGCTGGTGGATAGATACGCAGTATTTT.

The gene calls are TRBV5-1 and TRBJ2-5; 10 bases are shared with TRBD2. J was trimmed by 5 bases and V by 0 bases; bases with no gene match: 10. There are 17 residues in the CDR3. Germline V gene sequence: CDR1 SGHRS, CDR2 YFSETQ. The CDR3 reads CASSLDGLAESEETQYF. The CDR3, as DNA: TGCGCCAGCAGCTTGGATGGACTAGCGGAATCTGAGGAGACCCAGTACTTC.

The chain couples TRBV14 to TRBJ2-4; 7 positions agree with TRBD1. V lost 2 bases, J lost 4 bases, and 8 bases stayed unmatched. The CDR3 runs to 16 residues. From germline, CDR1 is SGHDN and CDR2 FVKESK. The CDR3 coding sequence is TGTGCCAGCAGCCAACCCGCTTTGACAGGGAAAAACATTCAGTACTTC. Amino acids: CASSQPALTGKNIQYF.

The chain combines TRBV7-2 with TRBJ2-7, with a weak D call TRBD2 (5 bases). Trimming shortened V by 3 bases and J by 4 bases, and 7 bases separated the two germline ends. This CDR3 contains 12 residues. Germline V gene lookup returns CDR1 SGHTA and CDR2 FQGNSA. The CDR3 protein is CASSLGVYEQYF. The CDR3 coding sequence is TGTGCCAGCAGCTTGGGAGTTTACGAGCAGTACTTC.

V gene TRBV7-2 combines with J gene TRBJ1-4, with 7 bases fitting TRBD1. Germline V CDR1 and CDR2: SGHTA, FQGNSA. The CDR3 runs 14 residues. The V gene end was trimmed by 5 bases and the J gene end by 5 bases; junction bases not matched to a gene: 5. The CDR3 DNA follows: TGTGCCAGCAGCAGGGACAGCCTAAATGAAAAACTGTTTTTT. Protein product: CASSRDSLNEKLFF.

The rearrangement joins TRBV4-2 to TRBJ1-6; possible D gene TRBD1, 5 bases. V dropped 0 bases and J dropped 0 bases, with 15 bases sitting between them. Germline V lookup: CDR1 LGHNA, CDR2 YNFKEQ. The CDR3 runs to 19 residues. The CDR3 loop reads CASSQDLVGAGSYNSPLHF. The CDR3 bases are TGTGCCAGCAGCCAAGATTTAGTAGGGGCCGGCTCCTATAATTCACCCCTCCACTTT.

This chain connects TRBV4-1 to TRBJ1-2; weak D call: TRBD1 (6 bases). Between the trimmed V and J ends, which lost 1 base and 3 bases, there was a span of 12 bases. The germline V gene has CDR1 MGHRA and CDR2 YSYEKL. CDR3 length: 15 amino acids. The CDR3 DNA reads as TGCGCCAGCAGCCAAGCCCCGGGACATCACTATGGCTACACCTTC. Amino acid sequence: CASSQAPGHHYGYTF.

This rearrangement joins TRBV6-1 to TRBJ1-4, with D possibly TRBD1 on 5 matching bases. Looked up from germline, CDR1 is MNHNS and CDR2 is SASEGT. V lost 2 bases and J 8 bases, leaving 18 bases between the germline ends. CDR3 length: 16 amino acids. The CDR3 bases are TGTGCCAGCAGTGAACCACTATCGGACAAGGGGGAAAAACTGTTTTTT. Translating gives CASSEPLSDKGEKLFF.

The rearrangement links TRBV19 to TRBJ2-7; no clear D. Germline V lookup: CDR1 LNHDA, CDR2 SQIVND (reference sequence). The CDR3 is 13 residues long. The V end lost 3 bases, the J end lost 2 bases, and 8 bases lay between the germline ends. DNA for the CDR3: TGTGCCAGTAGTATCAAGTCTACCTACGAGCAGTACTTC. As protein: CASSIKSTYEQYF.

The rearrangement uses TRBV4-1 and TRBJ1-4; D is undetermined. V dropped 0 bases and J dropped 0 bases, with 11 bases sitting between them. Per the germline V gene, CDR1 is MGHRA and CDR2 is YSYEKL. The CDR3 is 17 amino acids. This CDR3 reads CASSQEFAGATNEKLFF. The CDR3 DNA follows: TGCGCCAGCAGCCAAGAGTTTGCGGGTGCAACTAATGAAAAACTGTTTTTT.

The chain carries TRBV5-5 and TRBJ1-5, with TRBD1 matching over 9 bases. The CDR3 runs 16 residues. Germline V gives CDR1 SGHKS, CDR2 YYEKEE (reference sequence). Trimming at V came to 4 bases and at J to 2 bases, leaving 7 bases not matched to a gene. The CDR3 region has the DNA TGTGCCAGCAGCCAAGGGACAGGGAGAGGCAATCAGCCCCAGCATTTT. Protein: CASSQGTGRGNQPQHF.

V and J are TRBV29-1 and TRBJ1-1; TRBD1 matches 10 bases. There are 14 residues in the CDR3. Germline V CDR1 and CDR2: SQVTM, ANQGSEA. J lost 5 bases, V lost 4 bases, and 7 bases had no gene match. CDR3 nucleotide sequence: TGCAGCGTTGTCAGACAGGGGGCGTTTACTGAAGCTTTCTTT. Its translation is CSVVRQGAFTEAFF.

The rearrangement uses TRBV28 and TRBJ1-4; D is possibly TRBD1 (6 bases). V lost 5 bases to trimming and J lost 6 bases, with 10 bases between them. CDR3 length: 13 amino acids. Germline values: CDR1 MDHEN, CDR2 SYDVKM. In nucleotides, the CDR3 is TGTGCCAGCAGTGCTACAGGGTATGAAAAACTGTTTTTT. Amino acid sequence: CASSATGYEKLFF.